The source of this T cell receptor (beta chain) is a study of blood T cell repertoires in COVID-19. Study context: Collection of acute and convalescent COVID-19 samples took place in the United States, Italy and Spain.

Between the trimmed V and J ends, which lost 2 bases and 4 bases, there was a span of 8 bases. Germline-derived CDR1 and CDR2 are SGHTA and FQGNSA. The CDR3 is made up of 13 amino acids. Methods used by the authors: Estimation of nucleated cell counts relied on the amplification of reference gene primers. Clones were read by immunoSEQ multiplex PCR, and TCRdb kept only the in-frame ones, dropping some. V, J and clone size were drawn from that table, and D and trimming were deduced from the DNA. The profile shows about 130,000 clones, roughly 71% of them singletons. This clone occurred a few times. The V call is TRBV7-2, the J call TRBJ1-1; D not resolved. The TCR sequence derives from a man aged 80 or over with acute or convalescent COVID-19. Sequencing was carried out using peripheral blood. The CDR3 bases are TGTGCCAGCAGCTTATACAGCACCACTGAAGCTTTCTTT. It yields the protein CASSLYSTTEAFF.